This TCR beta chain was retrieved from a study of shared clonotypes between healthy human individuals. Each donor was a Caucasian adult residing in Nashville, Tennessee. As concerns this clone: Its antigen is not identified.

Tens of thousands of T cell genomes (about 280 ng DNA) went into each PBMC replicate. The unsorted PBMC sample used ten immunoSEQ deep assay plates. TCRdb keeps only in-frame clones here, not all; method: immunoSEQ multiplex PCR. Among 470,000 or so clones listed, roughly 80% were seen once. Study results and limitations: Limitation of the genetic and exposure-history diversity represented came from the few donors.

Source material: PBMCs. The source is a woman aged 40 to 50 in good health. Some clones in this sample may be carry-over from other donors' samples.

The CDR3 here is CASLRQGQDTQYF. CDR3 in DNA: TGTGCCAGTTTACGACAGGGTCAAGATACGCAGTATTTT. The genes are TRBV7-9 and TRBJ2-3, with 7 bases fitting TRBD1. Looked up from germline, CDR1 is SEHNR and CDR2 is FQNEAQ (reference sequence). With 9 bases clipped from V and 5 bases from J, the junction kept 8 bases outside the gene matches. This CDR3 is built from 13 residues.